Each of the 22 T cell receptor beta chains below was sequenced from the same sample in a study of prognosis after radiotherapy for stage I lung cancer. Researchers used two-round multiplex PCR to amplify TCR beta CDR3 starting from genomic DNA. Primers (each specific to one TRBV or TRBJ gene) were used in first-round PCR. In TCRdb, the multiplex PCR reads were re-called with MiXCR into one record per CDR3 protein. Among about 13,000 distinct CDR3 sequences listed, approximately 40% were seen once. The source material was PBMCs, sampled before or after stereotactic body radiation therapy (not recorded which). The receptors here all came from a donor aged 50 or older with non-small cell lung cancer.

This clonotype was observed a few times. The V gene is TRBV19, the J gene TRBJ1-3, with D hard to call. Deletions cut 6 bases from V and 8 bases from J, with 11 bases between. Per the germline V gene, CDR1 is LNHDA and CDR2 is SQIVND (reference sequence). This CDR3 contains 12 residues. The CDR3 spells CASSLLPDTIYF. CDR3 DNA sequence: TGTGCCAGTAGCCTACTTCCGGACACCATATATTTT.

Many counts were recorded for this clonotype. The V gene is TRBV28, the J gene TRBJ2-1, with a weak D call TRBD2 (6 bases). Germline CDR1 and CDR2: MDHEN and SYDVKM. The CDR3 covers 12 residues. The V gene lost 5 bases and the J gene lost 8 bases, with 10 bases spanning the gap. CDR3 sequence reads: CASSRASDEQFF. The CDR3 DNA reads TGTGCCAGCAGTCGGGCTAGCGATGAGCAGTTCTTC.

In the case of this clonotype: This likely reflects a read error, since a far larger clone is one base away. The V and J genes are TRBV4-2 and TRBJ1-6, with unresolved D. Germline CDR1 and CDR2: LGHNA and YNFKEQ. The CDR3 has 12 amino acids. For the CDR3, the DNA is TGCGCCAGCAGCATCGGGCATTCACCCCTCCACTTT. The encoded protein is CASSIGHSPLHF.

As for this clonotype: The junction and the germline gene differ at one end; a read error may be behind it. This chain joins TRBV2 and TRBJ2-3, with 13 bases identical to TRBD2. This CDR3 is built from 14 residues. Germline V CDR1 and CDR2: SNHLY, FYNNEI. The CDR3 DNA reads TGTGCCAGCGCCGGACTAGCGGGGGTCAATACGAAGTACTTT. The encoded protein is CASAGLAGVNTKYF. The variable domain in full, completed from reference TRBV2 and TRBJ2-3, reads EPEVTQTPSHQVTQMGQEVILRCVPISNHLYFYWYRQILGQKVEFLVSFYNNEISEKSEIFDDQFSVERPDGSNFTLKIRSTKLEDSAMYFCASAGLAGVNTKYFGPGTRLTVL.

This clonotype has just a few counts. The chain uses TRBV27 and TRBJ2-2; TRBD2 is a possible D gene (6 bases). This CDR3 has 15 amino acids. CDR1 and CDR2 from the germline V gene are MNHEY and SMNVEV (reference sequence). Trimming shortened V by 7 bases and J by 2 bases, and 14 bases separated the two germline ends. CDR3 DNA sequence: TGTGCCAGCACTTACGGGACTCCTAACACCGGGGAGCTGTTTTTT. It yields the protein CASTYGTPNTGELFF.

A word on this clonotype: A far larger clone differs by one base, so this is likely a read error. The chain joins TRBV6-5 to TRBJ1-1; 8 nucleotides match TRBD1. Trimming took 2 bases from V and 4 from J; bases not matched to a gene: 3. From germline, CDR1 is MNHEY and CDR2 SVGAGI. The CDR3 is 14 amino acids. CDR3 coding DNA: TGTGCCAGCAGTTACGACAGGGGTTTCACTGAAGCTTTCTTT. Translated, it gives CASSYDRGFTEAFF.

This clonotype was recorded a few times. A much larger clone sits a single nucleotide away, making a read error possible. J is TRBJ1-3 and V is TRBV20-1; maybe TRBD1 (6 bases). Trimming took off 6 bases at V and 0 bases at J, with 15 bases between the two ends. The CDR3 consists of 15 residues. CDR1 is DFQATT, CDR2 SNEGSKA, per germline (reference sequence). CDR3 sequence reads: CSAGNRVGSGNTIYF. In DNA, the CDR3 is TGCAGTGCCGGAAACAGGGTGGGCTCTGGAAACACCATATATTTT.

Ten or more counts support this clonotype. Germline and junction disagree at one end, which may indicate a read error. The V call is TRBV7-9, the J call TRBJ2-1, with D possibly called TRBD1 or TRBD2 (5 bases each). This CDR3 spans 15 amino acids. Germline CDR1 reads SEHNR; CDR2 reads FQNEAQ (reference sequence). The CDR3 is CASSLVLGAYNEQFF. Written as DNA, the CDR3 is TGTGCCAGCAGTTTAGTGTTGGGGGCCTACAATGAGCAGTTCTTC.

The gene calls are TRBV5-1 and TRBJ2-3; perhaps D is TRBD1 or TRBD2 (6 bases each). The CDR3 contains 20 residues. The germline V gene encodes CDR1 SGHRS and CDR2 YFSETQ. With 4 bases removed from V and 0 bases from J, the gap between germline ends came to 27 bases. The CDR3, as DNA: TGCGCCAGCAGCCCGACTGAAGTGGGGGGCTTCGTACCTAGCACAGATACGCAGTATTTT. This encodes CASSPTEVGGFVPSTDTQYF. The full variable domain, in which reference TRBV5-1 and TRBJ2-3 provide the parts outside the CDR3, is KAGVTQTPRYLIKTRGQQVTLSCSPISGHRSVSWYQQTPGQGLQFLFEYFSETQRNKGNFPGRFSGRQFSNSRSEMNVSTLELGDSALYLCASSPTEVGGFVPSTDTQYFGPGTRLTVL.

There are many counts of this clonotype. This chain uses TRBV11-2 with TRBJ2-1; a possible D gene is TRBD2 (6 bases). V was clipped by 3 bases and J by 12 bases, with 18 bases between them. This CDR3 spans 14 amino acids. Germline CDR1 SGHAT, CDR2 FQNNGV. CDR3 sequence (DNA): TGTGCCAGCAGCTTGGAGGGTATAGGCCTTGGGCAGTTCTTC. It yields the protein CASSLEGIGLGQFF.

This clonotype was seen ten or more times. The chain links TRBV20-1 to TRBJ2-7, with D unclear. The length of the CDR3 is 12 residues. Per the germline V gene, CDR1 is DFQATT and CDR2 is SNEGSKA (reference sequence). Trimming cost V 3 bases and J 7 bases, with 13 bases left between them. This chain's CDR3 is CSASIGPREQYF. The CDR3 DNA reads as TGCAGTGCTAGTATTGGCCCGAGGGAGCAGTACTTC.

In its sample, this clonotype was seen many times. This chain links TRBV28 with TRBJ1-2; 12 bases are shared with TRBD1. The junction had 9 bases not matched to a gene; V was cut back by 6 bases and J by 7 bases. The CDR3 covers 15 residues. Germline V lookup: CDR1 MDHEN, CDR2 SYDVKM. The CDR3 protein is CASRTGTGGSGGYTF. CDR3 DNA sequence: TGTGCCAGCAGAACCGGGACAGGGGGCTCGGGTGGCTACACCTTC.

This clonotype occurred many times. A much larger clone differs by one base, so this may be a read error. The chain recombines TRBV7-2 with TRBJ1-1; D ambiguous. The CDR3 consists of 16 residues. Germline lookup yields CDR1 SGHTA and CDR2 FQGNSA. The CDR3 loop reads CASSSLGSVSNAEAFF. Written as DNA, the CDR3 is TGTGCCAGCAGCTCCCTCGGATCAGTGTCGAACGCTGAAGCTTTCTTT.

On this clonotype: A much larger clonotype is one base distant, so this may be a read error. The chain's CDR3 is CASIASGGVETQYF. The DNA for the CDR3 is TGTGCCAGCATCGCTAGCGGAGGAGTAGAGACCCAGTACTTC. This sequence joins TRBV6-1 and TRBJ2-5, with 7 bases identical to TRBD2. The CDR3 is 14 residues long. The germline V gene has CDR1 MNHNS and CDR2 SASEGT. V trimming: 7 bases; J trimming: 4 bases; junction bases outside the gene matches: 9.

The rearrangement links TRBV7-6 to TRBJ2-3, with 7 bases lining up with TRBD1. CDR3 length: 15 amino acids. J gave up 2 bases and V 4 bases, and 6 bases lay outside the gene matches. In germline, CDR1 is SGHVS, CDR2 FNYEAQ. CDR3 protein: CASSSNRGNTDTQYF. For the CDR3, the DNA is TGTGCCAGCAGCTCAAACAGGGGAAACACAGATACGCAGTATTTT.

This clonotype was seen repeatedly, ten times or more. The V and J genes are TRBV7-6 and TRBJ1-1; D gene ambiguous. Germline lookup yields CDR1 SGHVS and CDR2 FNYEAQ. V was shortened by 3 bases and J by 3 bases, with 11 bases between the two germline ends. The CDR3 consists of 14 residues. The DNA for the CDR3 is TGTGCCAGCAGCTTGAGGGCGGAGTACACTGAAGCTTTCTTT. Translating it yields CASSLRAEYTEAFF.

This clonotype was detected many times. The chain carries TRBV7-2 and TRBJ2-2, with D possibly being TRBD1 (6 bases). V lost 5 bases to trimming and J lost 0 bases, with 13 bases between them. The germline CDR1 and CDR2 sequences are SGHTA and FQGNSA. This CDR3 has 16 residues. The CDR3 nucleotides read TGTGCCAGCAGCCTTATGACAGGAACGAACACCGGGGAGCTGTTTTTT. Translating it yields CASSLMTGTNTGELFF.

This chain connects TRBV7-2 to TRBJ2-3; 11 nucleotides match TRBD2. The CDR3 covers 18 residues. V lost 1 base, J lost 5 bases, and 11 bases stayed unmatched. The germline V gene has CDR1 SGHTA and CDR2 FQGNSA. The CDR3 is CASSLVGLAGGPEDTQYF. DNA for the CDR3: TGTGCCAGCAGCTTAGTAGGCTTAGCGGGGGGGCCGGAAGATACGCAGTATTTT.

This rearrangement joins TRBV2 to TRBJ2-2; 7 nucleotides align to TRBD1. Germline CDR1 and CDR2: SNHLY and FYNNEI. The CDR3 covers 14 residues. The V gene end was trimmed by 1 base and the J gene end by 7 bases; junction bases not matched to a gene: 3. The CDR3 here is CASSEEGAIGELFF. The DNA of the CDR3 is TGTGCCAGCAGTGAAGAGGGGGCAATCGGGGAGCTGTTTTTT.

The chain employs TRBV4-1 and TRBJ1-1; 7 positions agree with TRBD1. Germline-derived CDR1 and CDR2 are MGHRA and YSYEKL. The CDR3 has 16 residues. The trim removed 4 bases at V and 0 bases at J, leaving 8 bases unmatched. CDR3 nucleotides: TGCGCCAGCAGCCGCGTCAGTCAGGGGGTGAACACTGAAGCTTTCTTT. Amino acid sequence: CASSRVSQGVNTEAFF.

In its sample, this clonotype was seen many times. The rearrangement uses TRBV27 and TRBJ1-2, with D maybe TRBD1 (6 bases). The ends were cut back, 5 bases at V and 12 bases at J, with 19 bases in the middle. This CDR3 is built from 13 residues. From germline, CDR1 is MNHEY and CDR2 SMNVEV (reference sequence). CDR3 DNA: TGTGCCAGCAGTCCGAGGATTACAGGGTTCCACACCTTC. This gives the protein CASSPRITGFHTF.

This chain links TRBV7-9 with TRBJ1-2, with D possibly matching TRBD1 (6 bases). Between the trimmed V and J ends, which lost 1 base and 4 bases, there was a span of 25 bases. The CDR3 is made up of 19 amino acids. Germline V lookup: CDR1 SEHNR, CDR2 FQNEAQ (reference sequence). In DNA form, the CDR3 reads TGTGCCAGCAGCTTAGTTCTATGGGACAATTTTTTCTTGGGCTATGGCTACACCTTC. This sequence encodes CASSLVLWDNFFLGYGYTF.